This section outlines one TCR beta chain sequence together with its context. As yet, its antigen is unknown. Trimming removed 2 bases from V and 4 bases from J, with 12 bases in between. Germline lookup yields CDR1 MNHEY and CDR2 SVGAGI. CDR3 size: 16 residues. The data derive from a study of post-analysis software for immune sequencing data. Study results and caveats: Controls had significantly higher normalized Chao1 diversity than multiple sclerosis patients. Strong co-clustering by F measure linked samples that shared a preparation batch. In patients, roughly 5 TRBV segments were more frequent than in controls, with TRBV5-6, TRBV5-1 and TRBV20-1 among them.

Every TCR beta cDNA library bore unique molecular identifiers. Once roughly 0.9 to 10 million T cells were used, roughly 500,000 cDNA molecules resulted. TCRdb processed the PCR reads anew with MiXCR; each CDR3 protein has one entry. The sample includes approximately 250,000 distinct CDR3 sequences, roughly a third of them seen just once. The gene calls are TRBV6-5 and TRBJ1-6; possible D gene TRBD1, 5 bases. This clonotype was obtained from a girl between 10 and 17 years old with multiple sclerosis. The sample taken for sequencing was blood. The CDR3 loop is CASSYGQGTYNSPLHF. The DNA of the CDR3 is TGTGCCAGCAGTTACGGGCAGGGAACGTATAATTCACCCCTCCACTTT.